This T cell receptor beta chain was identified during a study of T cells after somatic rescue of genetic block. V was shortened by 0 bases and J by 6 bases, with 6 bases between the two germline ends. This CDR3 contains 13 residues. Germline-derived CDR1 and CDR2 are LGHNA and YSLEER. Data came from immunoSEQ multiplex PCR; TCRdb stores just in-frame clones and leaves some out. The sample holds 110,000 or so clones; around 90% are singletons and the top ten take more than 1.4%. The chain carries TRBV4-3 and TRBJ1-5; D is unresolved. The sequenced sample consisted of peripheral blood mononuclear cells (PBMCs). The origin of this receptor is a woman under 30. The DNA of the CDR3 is TGCGCCAGCAGCCAAGATATGGGTCAGCCCCAGCATTTT. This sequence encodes CASSQDMGQPQHF.